These 3 T cell receptor beta chains were all obtained from the same sample, sequenced in a study of tumor and adjacent non-tumor tissue in lung cancer. No cell sorting was done before RNA was extracted from the tissue. TCRbeta libraries were built with three rounds of nested PCR, modified from ARM-PCR. TCRdb recomputed calls from the multiplex PCR reads with MiXCR, one row per CDR3 protein. This sample yields fewer than 130,000 distinct CDR3 sequences, of which over 70% are seen a single time; more than 20% belongs to the top ten. Sequencing was carried out using lung tumor tissue. The receptors come from an older man with non-small cell lung cancer.

The chain recombines TRBV6-1 with TRBJ2-2, with D possibly matching TRBD2 (5 bases). The CDR3 covers 15 residues. V lost 6 bases and J lost 4, with 15 bases in between. Looked up from germline, CDR1 is MNHNS and CDR2 is SASEGT. CDR3 coding DNA: TGTGCCAGCAGAGCCAATGAGGGAAGCACCGGGGAGCTGTTTTTT. The encoded protein is CASRANEGSTGELFF.

This clonotype was seen just once. The junction departs from germline at one end; a sequencing error may be responsible. The chain recombines TRBV7-9 with TRBJ1-3; D uncertain. The CDR3 loop spans 16 amino acids. Germline V gene data show CDR1 as SEHNR and CDR2 as FQNEAQ (reference sequence). The DNA of the CDR3 is TGTGCCAGCAGCTTAATGAGGGCATTCGCTGGACACACCATATATTTT. Translated: CASSLMRAFAGHTIYF.

V gene TRBV11-3 combines with J gene TRBJ2-7; TRBD2 might be the D (5 bases). This CDR3 has 14 amino acids. V was clipped by 7 bases and J by 10 bases, with 23 bases between them. Germline V gene sequence: CDR1 SGHNT, CDR2 YENEEA. The chain's CDR3 is CASTLDGMLGEQYF. The DNA of the CDR3 is TGTGCCAGCACCTTGGACGGGATGCTAGGAGAACAGTACTTC. The full variable domain, in which reference TRBV11-3 and TRBJ2-7 provide the parts outside the CDR3, is EAGVVQSPRYKIIEKKQPVAFWCNPISGHNTLYWYLQNLGQGPELLIRYENEEAVDDSQLPKDRFSAERLKGVDSTLKIQPAELGDSAVYLCASTLDGMLGEQYFGPGTRLTVT.